This record covers a single TCR beta chain. The source of the sample is a study of shared T cell receptors in the human thymus. Assay: immunoSEQ multiplex PCR; the TCRdb copy retains only in-frame clones and omits some. The table includes over 650,000 clones, around 87% detected once. CDR3 length equals 15 residues. V gave up 5 bases and J gave up 2 bases, with 19 bases separating them. Germline CDR1 and CDR2: GTSNPN and SVGIG (reference sequence). The same data also contributed to another study, on human thymus T cells.

The chain uses TRBV30 and TRBJ2-7; weak D call: TRBD1 (6 bases). Sequenced material: thymocytes. The clonotype comes from a boy under three years old with a congenital heart defect. The CDR3 sequence is CAWQIPGQRTYEQYF. In DNA, the CDR3 is TGTGCCTGGCAGATACCTGGACAGAGGACCTACGAGCAGTACTTC.